This TCR beta chain was documented in a study of T-cell memory formation after mild COVID-19. Study findings and constraints: Some clones that responded turned up in pre-infection memory, which suggests that cross-reactive memory joined in.

TCRdb re-analysed the 5' RACE reads in MiXCR, keeping a single row per CDR3 protein. The table shows some 70,000 distinct CDR3 sequences, with over 15% occurring only once. This CDR3 is 13 amino acids long. Germline V lookup: CDR1 KGHSH, CDR2 LQKENI. Trimming took 3 bases from V and 6 from J; bases not matched to a gene: 2. About this clonotype itself: The antigen remains unidentified.

The chain carries TRBV18 and TRBJ2-1; 7 nucleotides line up with TRBD2. Material for sequencing was PBMCs or a T cell subset sorted from them (not recorded which). This TCR derives from an adult woman who had mild COVID-19 (a few samples of this study predate the infection). Cell type and time point are not known. CDR3 amino acids: CASSPWTSNEQFF. In nucleotides, the CDR3 is TGTGCCAGCTCACCGTGGACTAGCAATGAGCAGTTCTTC.